This T cell receptor (beta chain) was recovered during a study of blood T cell repertoires in COVID-19. From germline, CDR1 is LNHDA and CDR2 SQIVND (reference sequence). The CDR3 loop spans 17 amino acids. V lost 1 base, J lost 6 bases, and 18 bases lay in between. The table came from immunoSEQ multiplex PCR; TCRdb's copy has only in-frame clones and leaves some out. The repertoire includes 150,000 to 200,000 clones, about 90% of them detected once, and about 4.8% sits in the top ten. The V and J genes are TRBV19 and TRBJ2-2, with D possibly TRBD1 on 6 matching bases. This TCR was sampled from a man aged 30-40 years with COVID-19, enrolled during active disease. Sequencing was performed on peripheral blood. CDR3 nucleotide sequence: TGTGCCAGTAGTATAGCCACCAGGGGAAGATCAGCCGGGGAGCTGTTTTTT. Protein sequence: CASSIATRGRSAGELFF.